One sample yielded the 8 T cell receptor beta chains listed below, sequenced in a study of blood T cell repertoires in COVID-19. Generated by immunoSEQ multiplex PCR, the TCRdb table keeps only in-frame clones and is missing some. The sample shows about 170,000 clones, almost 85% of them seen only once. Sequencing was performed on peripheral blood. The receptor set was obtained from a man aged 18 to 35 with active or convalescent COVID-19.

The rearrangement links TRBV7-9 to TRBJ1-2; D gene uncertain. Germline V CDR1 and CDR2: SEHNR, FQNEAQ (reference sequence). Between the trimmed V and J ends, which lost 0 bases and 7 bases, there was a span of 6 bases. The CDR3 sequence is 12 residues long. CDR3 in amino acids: CASSLAGVGYTF. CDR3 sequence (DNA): TGTGCCAGCAGCTTAGCCGGGGTTGGCTACACCTTC. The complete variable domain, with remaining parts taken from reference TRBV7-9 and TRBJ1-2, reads DTGVSQNPRHKITKRGQNVTFRCDPISEHNRLYWYRQTLGQGPEFLTYFQNEAQLEKSRLLSDRFSAERPKGSFSTLEIQRTEQGDSAMYLCASSLAGVGYTFGSGTRLTVV.

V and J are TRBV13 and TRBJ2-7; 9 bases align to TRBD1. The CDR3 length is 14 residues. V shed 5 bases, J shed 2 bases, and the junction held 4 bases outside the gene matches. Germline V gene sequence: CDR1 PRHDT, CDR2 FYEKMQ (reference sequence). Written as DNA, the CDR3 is TGTGCCAGCAGCAACCGGGACAGGGCCTACGAGCAGTACTTC. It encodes CASSNRDRAYEQYF.

CDR3 sequence reads: CASCKGENYEQYF. CDR3 nucleotides: TGTGCCAGCTGCAAAGGGGAAAACTACGAGCAGTACTTC. V is TRBV12-3 or TRBV12-4 and J is TRBJ2-7; possibly TRBD1 for D (5 bases). The V gene lost 8 bases and the J gene lost 3 bases, with 14 bases spanning the gap. The CDR3 is 13 amino acids.

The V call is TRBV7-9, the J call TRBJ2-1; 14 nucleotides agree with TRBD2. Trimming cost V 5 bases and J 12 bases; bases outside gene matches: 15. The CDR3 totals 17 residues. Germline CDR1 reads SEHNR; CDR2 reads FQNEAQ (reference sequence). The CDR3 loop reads CASSGTSGGPLPGGQFF. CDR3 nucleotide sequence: TGTGCCAGCAGCGGGACTAGCGGGGGACCTTTACCAGGTGGGCAGTTCTTC.

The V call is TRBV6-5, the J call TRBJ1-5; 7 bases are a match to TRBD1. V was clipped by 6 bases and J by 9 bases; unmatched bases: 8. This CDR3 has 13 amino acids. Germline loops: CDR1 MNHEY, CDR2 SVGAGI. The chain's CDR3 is CASRGQSGAPQHF. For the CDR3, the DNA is TGTGCCAGCAGGGGACAGTCCGGGGCGCCCCAGCATTTT.

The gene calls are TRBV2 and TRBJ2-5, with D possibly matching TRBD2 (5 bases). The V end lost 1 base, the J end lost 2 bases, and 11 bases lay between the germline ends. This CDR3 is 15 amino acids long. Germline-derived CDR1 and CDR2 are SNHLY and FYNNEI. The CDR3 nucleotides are TGTGCCAGCAGTGAAGTGGTAGGACTTCAAGAGACCCAGTACTTC. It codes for CASSEVVGLQETQYF.

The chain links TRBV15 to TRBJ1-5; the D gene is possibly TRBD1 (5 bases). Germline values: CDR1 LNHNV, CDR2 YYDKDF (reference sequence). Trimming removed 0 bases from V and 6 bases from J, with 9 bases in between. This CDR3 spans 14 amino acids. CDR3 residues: CATSRDMGGQPQHF. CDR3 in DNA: TGTGCCACCAGCAGAGATATGGGGGGTCAGCCCCAGCATTTT. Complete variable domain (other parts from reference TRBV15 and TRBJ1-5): DAMVIQNPRYQVTQFGKPVTLSCSQTLNHNVMYWYQQKSSQAPKLLFHYYDKDFNNEADTPDNFQSRRPNTSFCFLDIRSPGLGDTAMYLCATSRDMGGQPQHFGDGTRLSIL.

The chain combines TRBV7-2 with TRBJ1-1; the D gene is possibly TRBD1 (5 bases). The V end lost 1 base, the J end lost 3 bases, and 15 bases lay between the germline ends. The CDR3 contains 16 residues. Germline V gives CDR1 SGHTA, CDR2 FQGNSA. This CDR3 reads CASSLGDGRDYTEAFF. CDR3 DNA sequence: TGTGCCAGCAGCTTAGGAGATGGCAGGGACTACACTGAAGCTTTCTTT.